This passage covers 25 T cell receptor beta chains from one sample sequenced in a study of T-cell reconstitution after alpha-beta-depleted transplantation in children. A library of TCRbeta sequences, prepared with unique molecular identifiers, was generated. TCRdb itself ran the PCR reads through MiXCR, one entry per CDR3 protein. Here the sample spans about 600,000 distinct CDR3 sequences, roughly 23% being singletons. The material sequenced was PBMCs, mostly from graft donor cells, taken 360 days after TCRalphabeta/CD19-depleted stem cell transplant. Receptor source: a boy under two years old who had a stem cell transplant for acute myeloid leukemia, so the T cells may come from the graft donor.

This clonotype has at least ten counts. The CDR3, as DNA: TGTGCCAGCAGCTTCACTGGGTGGTACTCTGGAAACACCATATATTTT. It translates to CASSFTGWYSGNTIYF. The chain recombines TRBV5-8 with TRBJ1-3; no clear D gene. Per the germline V gene, CDR1 is SGHTS and CDR2 is YDEGEE. Trimming removed 2 bases from V and 0 bases from J, with 12 bases in between. The CDR3 totals 16 residues.

This clonotype has just a few counts. This chain joins TRBV20-1 and TRBJ2-7; a possible D gene is TRBD2 (6 bases). The germline gives CDR1 DFQATT, CDR2 SNEGSKA (reference sequence). V shed 0 bases and J shed 2 bases, with 23 bases lying between them. The CDR3 totals 18 residues. Here the CDR3 reads CSARDVRGTFAETYEQYF. The CDR3 region has the DNA TGCAGTGCTAGAGATGTACGTGGGACTTTCGCAGAGACCTACGAGCAGTACTTC.

Many counts were recorded for this clonotype. This rearrangement joins TRBV12-3 or TRBV12-4 to TRBJ1-1; no reliable D call. This CDR3 region has 15 residues. With 0 bases removed from V and 0 bases from J, the gap between germline ends came to 8 bases. The CDR3, as DNA: TGTGCCAGCAGTTTAGCGGGATCTATGAACACTGAAGCTTTCTTT. Translating gives CASSLAGSMNTEAFF.

The chain links TRBV20-1 to TRBJ1-1; D gene uncertain. The germline V gene encodes CDR1 DFQATT and CDR2 SNEGSKA (reference sequence). Trimming left V 3 bases short and J 3 bases short, with 5 bases between. The length of the CDR3 is 11 residues. CDR3 sequence reads: CSASSDTEAFF. CDR3 DNA sequence: TGCAGTGCTAGTTCCGACACTGAAGCTTTCTTT.

CDR3 coding DNA: TGTGCCAGCAGTTACCTCCCAAGGGGAGACAATGAGCAGTTCTTC. Protein product: CASSYLPRGDNEQFF. The chain combines TRBV6-5 with TRBJ2-1; D is possibly TRBD1 or TRBD2 (5 bases each). V lost 2 bases and J lost 5, with 13 bases in between. CDR1 is MNHEY, CDR2 SVGAGI, per germline. The CDR3 contains 15 residues.

This clonotype was counted at least ten times. The gene calls are TRBV10-3 and TRBJ1-4; 8 bases agree with TRBD1. Germline CDR1 ENHRY, CDR2 SYGVKD. J gave up 1 base and V 8 bases, and 9 bases lay outside the gene matches. The length of the CDR3 is 16 residues. This chain's CDR3 is CAIGDRLGQTNEKLFF. The CDR3 DNA reads TGTGCCATCGGGGACAGGCTTGGGCAAACTAATGAAAAACTGTTTTTT.

The V gene is TRBV29-1, the J gene TRBJ2-3; 9 nucleotides agree with TRBD2. V trimming: 1 base; J trimming: 2 bases; junction bases outside the gene matches: 10. Germline lookup yields CDR1 SQVTM and CDR2 ANQGSEA. CDR3 length: 17 residues. The CDR3 loop is CSVEGLAGPYITDTQYF. The CDR3 nucleotides are TGCAGCGTTGAAGGGCTAGCGGGGCCGTACATCACAGATACGCAGTATTTT.

V and J are TRBV18 and TRBJ1-5; a weak D match, TRBD1 (5 bases). The CDR3 is made up of 16 amino acids. Trimming stripped 3 bases from V and 1 base from J, with 13 bases between. Germline V gene lookup returns CDR1 KGHSH and CDR2 LQKENI. The chain's CDR3 is CASSPGRQGSNQPQHF. In DNA, the CDR3 is TGTGCCAGCTCACCCGGCAGGCAGGGAAGCAATCAGCCCCAGCATTTT.

The chain couples TRBV11-2 to TRBJ1-1, with unresolved D. V dropped 0 bases and J dropped 5 bases, with 10 bases sitting between them. CDR1 and CDR2 (germline): SGHAT, FQNNGV. The CDR3 loop spans 14 amino acids. CDR3 DNA: TGTGCCAGCAGCTTAGATACAAGGGAAACTGAAGCTTTCTTT. Amino acids: CASSLDTRETEAFF.

This clonotype was seen repeatedly, ten times or more. The gene calls are TRBV12-3 or TRBV12-4 and TRBJ1-1, with D uncertain. CDR3 length equals 13 residues. The V gene lost 7 bases and the J gene lost 0 bases, with 9 bases spanning the gap. The CDR3 spells CASTREMNTEAFF. The CDR3 DNA sequence: TGTGCCAGCACGCGGGAGATGAACACTGAAGCTTTCTTT.

The chain carries TRBV12-3 or TRBV12-4 and TRBJ2-3, with 10 bases aligning to TRBD2. Trimming cost V 6 bases and J 4 bases; bases outside gene matches: 13. The CDR3 is 17 residues long. CDR3 region: CASRRRVSGGAPDTQYF. The CDR3 DNA sequence: TGTGCCAGCAGGCGGAGGGTCAGCGGGGGGGCCCCAGATACGCAGTATTTT.

This clonotype has at least ten counts. The rearrangement uses TRBV6-5 and TRBJ2-3; possible D gene TRBD1, 6 bases. V lost 4 bases and J lost 1, with 12 bases in between. This CDR3 spans 15 amino acids. Germline loops: CDR1 MNHEY, CDR2 SVGAGI. In nucleotides, the CDR3 is TGTGCCAGCAGTTCAGACAGGTTTGGCACAGATACGCAGTATTTT. The encoded protein is CASSSDRFGTDTQYF.

The rearrangement uses TRBV30 and TRBJ2-1; TRBD1 is a possible D gene (5 bases). Germline loops: CDR1 GTSNPN, CDR2 SVGIG (reference sequence). V lost 4 bases and J 6 bases, leaving 13 bases between the germline ends. This CDR3 spans 13 amino acids. CDR3 protein: CAWMNPGLNEQFF. The CDR3 DNA reads TGTGCCTGGATGAACCCAGGGCTCAATGAGCAGTTCTTC. The variable domain in full, completed from reference TRBV30 and TRBJ2-1, reads SQTIHQWPATLVQPVGSPLSLECTVEGTSNPNLYWYRQAAGRGLQLLFYSVGIGQISSEVPQNLSASRPQDRQFILSSKKLLLSDSGFYLCAWMNPGLNEQFFGPGTRLTVL.

The gene calls are TRBV7-2 and TRBJ2-3; 10 positions agree with TRBD2. Germline assignment: CDR1 SGHTA and CDR2 FQGNSA. The CDR3 sequence is 16 residues long. With V trimmed by 0 bases and J by 0 bases, 0 bases remained unmatched. The CDR3 sequence: CASSLAAGGSTDTQYF. CDR3 coding DNA: TGTGCCAGCAGCTTAGCAGCGGGGGGGAGCACAGATACGCAGTATTTT.

There are many counts of this clonotype. CDR3: CASSTHYRGGFGEKLFF. CDR3 sequence (DNA): TGTGCCAGCAGCACGCACTACAGGGGAGGTTTCGGTGAAAAACTGTTTTTT. The chain combines TRBV7-2 with TRBJ1-4; TRBD1 matches 7 bases. Germline CDR1 reads SGHTA; CDR2 reads FQGNSA. This CDR3 has 17 amino acids. Trimming removed 5 bases from V and 7 bases from J; junction bases left unmatched: 16.

Here the CDR3 DNA reads TGTGCCAGCAGCTCCCCCGCGGGACTAGCCTTTGGCTTCCAGTACTTC. Translated, it gives CASSSPAGLAFGFQYF. The rearrangement joins TRBV7-2 to TRBJ2-5, with 9 positions matching TRBD2. Germline trimming cut 4 bases from V and 10 bases from J; bases unmatched to any gene: 16. Germline values: CDR1 SGHTA, CDR2 FQGNSA. The CDR3 has 16 amino acids.

The V gene is TRBV7-9, the J gene TRBJ2-5, with 7 bases aligning to TRBD1. This CDR3 spans 15 amino acids. Germline lookup yields CDR1 SEHNR and CDR2 FQNEAQ (reference sequence). The junction had 10 bases not matched to a gene; V was cut back by 5 bases and J by 4 bases. This CDR3 reads CASSQGDMDLETQYF. DNA of the CDR3: TGTGCCAGCAGCCAGGGGGACATGGATTTAGAGACCCAGTACTTC. Filled out from reference TRBV7-9 and TRBJ2-5, the complete variable domain reads DTGVSQNPRHKITKRGQNVTFRCDPISEHNRLYWYRQTLGQGPEFLTYFQNEAQLEKSRLLSDRFSAERPKGSFSTLEIQRTEQGDSAMYLCASSQGDMDLETQYFGPGTRLLVL.

This clonotype was detected ten times or more. The J gene is TRBJ2-3, the V gene TRBV12-3 or TRBV12-4; 8 bases fit TRBD2. The CDR3 extends over 16 amino acids. V dropped 3 bases and J dropped 4; count of bases not matched to a gene: 9. The CDR3 region has the DNA TGTGCCAGCAGTTTCCTTCGGGGGGGGCCCGCAGATACGCAGTATTTT. This sequence encodes CASSFLRGGPADTQYF.

The chain carries TRBV29-1 and TRBJ1-1; TRBD1 matches at 7 bases. V was pared by 3 bases and J by 4 bases, with 8 bases of the junction left unmatched. The CDR3 runs to 14 residues. Germline loops: CDR1 SQVTM, CDR2 ANQGSEA. CDR3 sequence (DNA): TGCAGCGTTGAGGGCCCAGGGGGTGCCACTGAAGCTTTCTTT. Protein sequence: CSVEGPGGATEAFF. Using reference TRBV29-1 and TRBJ1-1 for the parts outside the CDR3, the full variable domain is SAVISQKPSRDICQRGTSLTIQCQVDSQVTMMFWYRQQPGQSLTLIATANQGSEATYESGFVIDKFPISRPNLTFSTLTVSNMSPEDSSIYLCSVEGPGGATEAFFGQGTRLTVV.

J is TRBJ2-2 and V is TRBV12-3 or TRBV12-4; D unclear. Trimming took off 5 bases at V and 4 bases at J, with 11 bases between the two ends. The CDR3 is 14 amino acids. CDR3: CASSRTVSTGELFF. The CDR3 DNA sequence: TGTGCCAGCAGTCGTACAGTCTCCACCGGGGAGCTGTTTTTT.

The chain recombines TRBV20-1 with TRBJ1-5; D remains unclear. The germline CDR1 and CDR2 sequences are DFQATT and SNEGSKA (reference sequence). The CDR3 runs to 15 residues. Trimming took 1 base from V and 8 from J, leaving 18 bases between them. For the CDR3, the DNA is TGCAGTGCTAGAGGAGGTAGGGCGCTGGATGAGCCCCAGCATTTT. Residues: CSARGGRALDEPQHF.

This sequence joins TRBV29-1 and TRBJ2-3, with 10 nucleotides matching TRBD2. The CDR3 is 15 residues long. From germline, CDR1 is SQVTM and CDR2 ANQGSEA. Trimming cost V 6 bases and J 0 bases; bases outside gene matches: 6. The CDR3 coding sequence is TGCAGCGTGCCTAGCGGGGGAGCTAGCACAGATACGCAGTATTTT. Translating it yields CSVPSGGASTDTQYF.

The V gene is TRBV5-6, the J gene TRBJ2-3; 8 positions agree with TRBD1. The CDR3 is made up of 16 amino acids. With 2 bases clipped from V and 8 bases from J, the junction kept 13 bases outside the gene matches. Germline V CDR1 and CDR2: SGHDT, YYEEEE. CDR3 DNA sequence: TGTGCCAGCAGCTTATTCGGCGCAGGGGGCGTTGGTACGCAGTATTTT. It yields the protein CASSLFGAGGVGTQYF.

This clonotype was observed a handful of times. This chain uses TRBV6-5 with TRBJ2-7, with TRBD2 matching over 8 bases. Trimming took 2 bases from V and 0 from J; bases not matched to a gene: 9. CDR1 is MNHEY, CDR2 SVGAGI, per germline. The CDR3 extends over 17 amino acids. The CDR3 nucleotides read TGTGCCAGCAGTTACCCCCCGGGGGGGGACCTCTCCTACGAGCAGTACTTC. This sequence encodes CASSYPPGGDLSYEQYF.

The V gene is TRBV6-5, the J gene TRBJ1-3; D not certain. V lost 2 bases to trimming and J lost 2 bases, with 7 bases between them. This CDR3 is built from 14 residues. Germline V gene data show CDR1 as MNHEY and CDR2 as SVGAGI. In nucleotides, the CDR3 is TGTGCCAGCAGTTACCGTGGGACTGGAAACACCATATATTTT. Its translation: CASSYRGTGNTIYF.